These T cell receptor beta chains were read from a single sample in a study of CD8 T cells in ankylosing spondylitis. One entry per CDR3 protein, called by TCRdb with MiXCR from the 5' RACE reads. The sample holds about 540,000 distinct CDR3 sequences, about 12% seen once. Sequencing was done on a sample of blood, either unsorted or a sorted T cell fraction (not recorded which). These TCRs come from a male donor with ankylosing spondylitis. Both conserved end residues are part of each CDR3. Each record gives: clone size, CDR3 length, V gene, D gene, J gene, CDR3 DNA, CDR3 protein. D genes are given only for firm matches. Clone size appears in some rows only: once, few, many, or a class for an expanded clone.

.	16	TRBV3-1	.	TRBJ2-1	TGTGCCAGCAGCCAAATGGCGCCAAGCTCCTACAATGAGCAGTTCTTC	CASSQMAPSSYNEQFF
few	13	TRBV2	TRBD1	TRBJ1-1	TGTGCCAGCAGTCAATACAGGGGAACTGAAGCTTTCTTT	CASSQYRGTEAFF
few	14	TRBV20-1	.	TRBJ2-5	TGCAGTGCGGCTGGGGACCCCAAGCAAGAGACCCAGTACTTC	CSAAGDPKQETQYF
.	16	TRBV9	TRBD2	TRBJ2-7	TGTGCCAGCAGCGTAGTGGCGGGAGCTAGTCAGTACGAGCAGTACTTC	CASSVVAGASQYEQYF
.	14	TRBV6-1	TRBD1	TRBJ2-5	TGTGCCAGCATAGACGGACAGGGCCAAGAGACCCAGTACTTC	CASIDGQGQETQYF
.	15	TRBV20-1	TRBD2	TRBJ2-1	TGCAGTGCCCCCCCGTCTAGCGGAAGATACAATGAGCAGTTCTTC	CSAPPSSGRYNEQFF
.	17	TRBV15	TRBD1	TRBJ1-5	TGTGCCACCAGCAGAGGGGCGGGACAGGGGGAGCGTCAGCCCCAGCATTTT	CATSRGAGQGERQPQHF
few	15	TRBV27	TRBD2	TRBJ2-5	TGTGCCAGTTCCCAAACTAGCGGAATAGGGGAGACCCAGTACTTC	CASSQTSGIGETQYF
few	15	TRBV20-1	.	TRBJ2-1	TGCAGTGCTAGGACGTGGGGGGCTCGTTACAATGAGCAGTTCTTC	CSARTWGARYNEQFF
few	15	TRBV5-1	.	TRBJ1-1	TGCGCCAGCAGCTTGGAAGGACAGACCAACGCTGAAGCTTTCTTT	CASSLEGQTNAEAFF
.	11	TRBV6-1	.	TRBJ2-7	TGTGCCAGCAGGGACACTAACGAGCAGTACTTC	CASRDTNEQYF
.	15	TRBV15	.	TRBJ2-5	TGTGCCACCAGCAGAGATTCGAGGGTGACGGAGACCCAGTACTTC	CATSRDSRVTETQYF
few	14	TRBV6-2/TRBV6-3	.	TRBJ1-1	TGTGCCAGCAGTTTTAGCCCGGTTCAGACTGAAGCTTTCTTT	CASSFSPVQTEAFF
many	14	TRBV5-1	.	TRBJ2-5	TGCGCCAGCAGCTTGTTCGGAATCAAAGAGACCCAGTACTTC	CASSLFGIKETQYF
.	12	TRBV21-1	.	TRBJ2-7	TGTCAACTGGGACAGGAGAAGGAGGAGCAGTACTTC	CQLGQEKEEQYF
.	17	TRBV11-1	.	TRBJ2-2	TGTGCCAGCAGCGATGACAAATGGAGGGTCAACACCGGGGAGCTGTTTTTT	CASSDDKWRVNTGELFF
.	13	TRBV7-8	.	TRBJ2-2	TGTGCCAGCAGCCGGGAGAGCACCGGGGAGCTGTTTTTT	CASSRESTGELFF
.	14	TRBV7-8	.	TRBJ1-1	TGTGCCAGCAGCAGAGACAGGACCTACACTGAAGCTTTCTTT	CASSRDRTYTEAFF
.	15	TRBV7-8	TRBD1	TRBJ1-5	TGTGCCAGCAGCGTCCGCAGGGGGCAGGGCCAGCCCCAGCATTTT	CASSVRRGQGQPQHF
many	13	TRBV5-6	TRBD2	TRBJ2-1	TGTGTGACTAGCGGGAGCTCCTACAATGAGCAGTTCTTC	CVTSGSSYNEQFF
few	14	TRBV20-1	TRBD2	TRBJ2-3	TGCAGTGCTCACGGGACTAGCGGCACAGATACGCAGTATTTT	CSAHGTSGTDTQYF
.	14	TRBV5-6	.	TRBJ1-1	TGTGCCAGCAGCGCTGGGACACTGAACACTGAAGCTTTCTTT	CASSAGTLNTEAFF
.	14	TRBV5-1	.	TRBJ2-1	TGCGCCAGCAGCTTGGTTCTAGGCGAGGGTGAGCAGTTCTTC	CASSLVLGEGEQFF
few	12	TRBV10-3	.	TRBJ1-1	TGTGCCATCAGTGCCCCGGGGTCCCGAGCTTTCTTT	CAISAPGSRAFF
many	12	TRBV2	TRBD1	TRBJ1-2	TGTGCCAGCAGAGGGACAGGGAGTGGCTACACCTTC	CASRGTGSGYTF
few	13	TRBV29-1	.	TRBJ1-1	TGCAGCGCCGGGAGGGGGACGAACACTGAAGCTTTCTTT	CSAGRGTNTEAFF
.	13	TRBV7-2	.	TRBJ1-4	TGTGCCAGCAGCTGGCTCCTTAATGAAAAACTGTTTTTT	CASSWLLNEKLFF
.	12	TRBV12-3/TRBV12-4	.	TRBJ1-1	TGTGCCAGCACCTTCAGGAGTACTGAAGCTTTCTTT	CASTFRSTEAFF
many	13	TRBV29-1	TRBD2	TRBJ2-7	TGCAGCGTCAACTGGGGGAGGGACGGCGAGCAGTACTTC	CSVNWGRDGEQYF
few	14	TRBV6-1	.	TRBJ1-2	TGTGCCAGCAGGAAAGTCGGGGAGGGATATGGCTACACCTTC	CASRKVGEGYGYTF
few	12	TRBV6-2/TRBV6-3	.	TRBJ1-1	TGTGCCAGCAGTTACTCGATACAAGGAGCTTTCTTT	CASSYSIQGAFF
many	13	TRBV12-3/TRBV12-4	.	TRBJ1-5	TGTGCCAGCATGTCCTATAGCAATCAGCCCCAGCATTTT	CASMSYSNQPQHF
few	16	TRBV21-1	.	TRBJ1-5	TGTGCCAGCAGCACAGGAACGGAGAGGGACGGTCAGCCCCAGCATTTT	CASSTGTERDGQPQHF
.	17	TRBV7-9	TRBD2	TRBJ2-5	TGTGCCAGCAGCACTACAAGGGGGAGCGGGGGCCAAGAGACCCAGTACTTC	CASSTTRGSGGQETQYF
few	12	TRBV20-1	.	TRBJ1-1	TGCAGTGCTCATCTAAGGGAGACTGAAGCTTTCTTT	CSAHLRETEAFF
few	13	TRBV20-1	.	TRBJ1-1	TGCAGTGCGTATGAAAGGCTGAGCACTGAAGCTTTCTTT	CSAYERLSTEAFF
few	16	TRBV7-9	TRBD2	TRBJ2-7	TGTGCCAGCGCAGAGCTAGCGGGAGCAACTACGGGGGAGCAGTACTTC	CASAELAGATTGEQYF
.	14	TRBV6-1	TRBD1	TRBJ1-2	TGTGCCAGCATTGGGGACAGGGTTGGCTATGGCTACACCTTC	CASIGDRVGYGYTF
few	12	TRBV12-3/TRBV12-4	.	TRBJ2-7	TGTGCCAGCAGTTTGACGGAAACGGAGCAGTACTTC	CASSLTETEQYF
.	14	TRBV29-1	TRBD1	TRBJ2-2	TGCAGCGTTTCCGGACAGGGTAACACCGGGGAGCTGTTTTTT	CSVSGQGNTGELFF
.	11	TRBV11-2	.	TRBJ2-1	TGTGCCAGCAGCGGGGATGATGAGCAGTTCTTC	CASSGDDEQFF
.	16	TRBV20-1	.	TRBJ2-1	TGCAGTGCTAGTTCCGGGAGCACCAAGTCCTACAATGAGCAGTTCTTC	CSASSGSTKSYNEQFF
few	13	TRBV6-1	.	TRBJ2-3	TGTGCCAGCAGTGATACCTTCCGGGATACGCAGTATTTT	CASSDTFRDTQYF
few	15	TRBV15	TRBD1	TRBJ2-7	TGTGCCACCAGCGGGGGTCGACAGGGGACCTACGAGCAGTACTTC	CATSGGRQGTYEQYF
few	13	TRBV20-1	.	TRBJ2-7	TGCAGTGCCATACAAGGTTCGCGTTTCGAGCAGTACTTC	CSAIQGSRFEQYF
few	14	TRBV7-9	TRBD1	TRBJ2-7	TGTGCCAGCAGCGCCCGGGACAGGGCCTACGAGCAGTACTTC	CASSARDRAYEQYF
few	19	TRBV3-1	TRBD2	TRBJ2-3	TGTGCCAGCAGCCAAGGTACTAGCGGGAGGCCGCTAAGCACAGATACGCAGTATTTT	CASSQGTSGRPLSTDTQYF
few	16	TRBV2	.	TRBJ1-6	TGTGCCAGCAGTGAGAGGGGATCCGGGACGGTGAGTCCCCTCCACTTT	CASSERGSGTVSPLHF
few	14	TRBV7-9	TRBD1	TRBJ1-1	TGTGCCAGCAGCGTCCAGGGGGGGAACACTGAAGCTTTCTTT	CASSVQGGNTEAFF
.	14	TRBV7-9	.	TRBJ1-6	TGTGCCAGCAGCTACGCAGGGGAGGGGTCACCCCTCCACTTT	CASSYAGEGSPLHF
.	12	TRBV12-3/TRBV12-4	.	TRBJ1-2	TGTGCCAGCAGTTTAGAGGGGAGAGGCTACACCTTC	CASSLEGRGYTF
.	20	TRBV20-1	.	TRBJ2-3	TGCAGTGCTAGAGATGTGGACAGGCGGGGAGGGGGGACTAGCACAGATACGCAGTATTTT	CSARDVDRRGGGTSTDTQYF
few	13	TRBV30	TRBD2	TRBJ2-1	TGTGCCCGGGAGGGTAGCGGGAAAGGTGAGCAGTTCTTC	CAREGSGKGEQFF
few	14	TRBV25-1	.	TRBJ1-1	TGTGCCAGCAGTCAGACTCAGAAGAACACTGAAGCTTTCTTT	CASSQTQKNTEAFF
many	15	TRBV7-2	.	TRBJ1-6	TGTGCCAGCAGCAACCGGGACCTGGGTAATTCACCCCTCCACTTT	CASSNRDLGNSPLHF